This TCR beta chain was captured by sequencing in a study of blood T cell repertoires in COVID-19. This clone was found once. Adults between roughly 18 and 89 years of age took part from 24 US areas. Original methodology: For nucleated cells, counts were estimated from reference gene primer amplification. Sequencing was performed with immunoSEQ multiplex PCR; in TCRdb, only in-frame clones are kept and a portion is missing. D and trimming come from the DNA, and the V and J calls and clone size come from that table. Seen here are about 440,000 clones, nearly 90% observed once, and the top ten hold about 2.1%. The length of the CDR3 is 13 residues. Germline V gene data show CDR1 as MNHNS and CDR2 as SASEGT. V was shortened by 2 bases and J by 7 bases, with 9 bases between the two germline ends.

The TCR comes from a young woman with acute COVID-19. The sample was PBMCs or T cells enriched from blood (not recorded which). The chain uses TRBV6-1 and TRBJ1-5; D unresolved. This chain's CDR3 is CASSERVTQPQHF. The CDR3 DNA reads as TGTGCCAGCAGTGAACGGGTGACGCAGCCCCAGCATTTT.